The 27 T cell receptor beta chains in this list originate from one sample, sequenced in a study of T-cell memory formation after mild COVID-19. TCRdb re-called the 5' RACE reads with MiXCR, one entry per CDR3 protein. The sample shows around 320,000 distinct CDR3 sequences, 14% of them seen only once. The sample comprised PBMCs or a T cell subset sorted from them (not recorded which). The receptors stem from a man aged 18 to 29 who had mild COVID-19 (a few samples of this study predate the infection). Cell type and time point are not known.

This clonotype has more than one count but fewer than ten. CDR3 nucleotide sequence: TGTGCCAGCTCATCCCGACTAGCGGGGGTTTCCTACGAGCAGTACTTC. Its protein product is CASSSRLAGVSYEQYF. The V call is TRBV18, the J call TRBJ2-7, with TRBD2 identical over 12 bases. Trimming at V came to 5 bases and at J to 1 base, leaving 6 bases not matched to a gene. The CDR3 extends over 16 amino acids. Germline lookup yields CDR1 KGHSH and CDR2 LQKENI.

In its sample, this clonotype was seen a few times. The chain uses TRBV6-2 or TRBV6-3 and TRBJ2-6; no clear D. The germline CDR1 and CDR2 sequences are MNHEY and SVGEGT. V was pared by 1 base and J by 0 bases, with 7 bases between. This CDR3 contains 16 residues. The CDR3: CASSYFSLSGANVLTF. In DNA form, the CDR3 reads TGTGCCAGCAGTTACTTTTCCCTCTCTGGGGCCAACGTCCTGACTTTC.

The chain couples TRBV20-1 to TRBJ2-1, with 11 bases fitting TRBD1. V was clipped by 5 bases and J by 6 bases; unmatched bases: 6. Germline lookup yields CDR1 DFQATT and CDR2 SNEGSKA (reference sequence). The length of the CDR3 is 14 residues. The CDR3, as DNA: TGCAGTGCTTTTCCGGGACAGGGGGGCAATGAGCAGTTCTTC. Protein: CSAFPGQGGNEQFF.

This sequence joins TRBV6-2 or TRBV6-3 and TRBJ2-1, with TRBD1 identical over 12 bases. CDR3 length: 17 residues. The junction had 18 bases not matched to a gene; V was cut back by 10 bases and J by 8 bases. CDR1 and CDR2 (germline): MNHEY, SVGEGT. The CDR3 loop reads CATKTGRPGQGAYEQFF. In nucleotides, the CDR3 is TGTGCCACAAAGACGGGAAGACCGGGACAGGGGGCTTATGAGCAGTTCTTC.

This chain links TRBV12-3 or TRBV12-4 with TRBJ1-2; D remains unclear. Between the trimmed V and J ends, which lost 2 bases and 4 bases, there was a span of 8 bases. The CDR3 is 13 amino acids. DNA for the CDR3: TGTGCCAGCAGTTTACAGCGACCCTATGGCTACACCTTC. It codes for CASSLQRPYGYTF.

The sample holds a few counts of this clonotype. The rearrangement joins TRBV5-1 to TRBJ1-4; perhaps TRBD1 as D (6 bases). The V end lost 6 bases, the J end lost 8 bases, and 17 bases lay between the germline ends. This CDR3 has 14 amino acids. The germline V gene has CDR1 SGHRS and CDR2 YFSETQ. CDR3 protein: CASTDPGVEEKLFF. CDR3 nucleotide sequence: TGCGCCAGCACCGACCCAGGGGTAGAGGAAAAACTGTTTTTT.

This clonotype was recorded a few times. The CDR3 region has the DNA TGTGCCAGCTCACCACGAGGAGGGGACGAGCAGTACGTC. Encoded protein: CASSPRGGDEQYV. V usage is TRBV18 and J usage is TRBJ2-7; possibly TRBD2 for D (6 bases). The CDR3 contains 13 residues. CDR1 is KGHSH and CDR2 is LQKENI in the germline V gene. V was clipped by 1 base and J by 5 bases, with 9 bases between them.

The chain employs TRBV7-2 and TRBJ1-4; D remains ambiguous. The V gene lost 3 bases and the J gene lost 7 bases, with 12 bases spanning the gap. Per germline, CDR1 SGHTA and CDR2 FQGNSA. This CDR3 has 14 amino acids. The CDR3 sequence is CASSFQKSGEKLFF. CDR3 sequence (DNA): TGTGCCAGCAGCTTCCAGAAATCCGGTGAAAAACTGTTTTTT.

V gene TRBV7-9 combines with J gene TRBJ2-5; D tentatively fits TRBD1 or TRBD2 (6 bases each). The CDR3 has 17 amino acids. Trimming took off 1 base at V and 3 bases at J, with 18 bases between the two ends. Germline-derived CDR1 and CDR2 are SEHNR and FQNEAQ (reference sequence). CDR3 nucleotides: TGTGCCAGCAGCTTAGGCACAGGGAGGTTAACGGAAGAGACCCAGTACTTC. This sequence encodes CASSLGTGRLTEETQYF.

This clonotype was seen once. The V call is TRBV7-3, the J call TRBJ1-2, with 7 bases matching TRBD1. The germline V gene encodes CDR1 SGHTA and CDR2 FQGTGA. With 5 bases clipped from V and 4 bases from J, the junction kept 4 bases outside the gene matches. CDR3 length equals 13 residues. CDR3 protein: CASSTGTAYGYTF. As DNA, the CDR3 is TGTGCCAGCAGCACCGGGACAGCCTATGGCTACACCTTC.

The V gene is TRBV7-9, the J gene TRBJ2-3; unclear D gene. The V and J ends lost 2 bases and 4 bases respectively, with 10 bases between them. From germline, CDR1 is SEHNR and CDR2 FQNEAQ (reference sequence). The CDR3 has 14 residues. CDR3 amino acids: CASSLYSDSDTQYF. The CDR3 DNA reads TGTGCCAGCAGCTTATATTCTGACTCAGATACGCAGTATTTT.

This clonotype has only a few counts. V gene TRBV4-2 combines with J gene TRBJ2-1; D gene uncertain. V lost 3 bases to trimming and J lost 10 bases, with 13 bases between them. Germline assignment: CDR1 LGHNA and CDR2 YNFKEQ. This CDR3 comprises 13 residues. The CDR3 DNA sequence: TGTGCCAGCAGCCATCAGAAAGGTCTCGAGCAGTTCTTC. Its translation: CASSHQKGLEQFF.

This clonotype was detected only a few times. The chain uses TRBV5-1 and TRBJ2-7; no clear D gene. V lost 4 bases and J lost 2, with 13 bases in between. CDR3 length: 14 amino acids. Germline CDR1 reads SGHRS; CDR2 reads YFSETQ. The CDR3 reads CASSAPAGAYEQYF. DNA for the CDR3: TGCGCCAGCAGCGCCCCCGCAGGCGCCTACGAGCAGTACTTC.

The chain couples TRBV20-1 to TRBJ2-1; 10 bases match TRBD1. The CDR3 runs to 16 residues. From germline, CDR1 is DFQATT and CDR2 SNEGSKA (reference sequence). CDR3 bases: TGCAGCGCCAATGGGAAGGACAGGGGGGTCATGAATGAGCAGTTCTTC. It encodes CSANGKDRGVMNEQFF.

The CDR3 coding sequence is TGTGCCATCAGTGACGGCTCCTACGAGCAGTACGTC. Translation gives CAISDGSYEQYV. The chain joins TRBV10-3 to TRBJ2-7; D uncertain. The V gene's germline CDR1 is ENHRY and CDR2 SYGVKD. The CDR3 consists of 12 residues. Trimming pared 3 bases from V and 0 bases from J, leaving 3 bases between.

The chain links TRBV10-3 to TRBJ2-3; 9 nucleotides line up with TRBD1. The CDR3 is 15 amino acids. After removal of 6 bases from V and 11 bases from J, the junction contained 15 bases not matched to a gene. The V gene's germline CDR1 is ENHRY and CDR2 SYGVKD. DNA of the CDR3: TGTGCCATCAGCGGACAGGGGAGCACAGAGCAAGGGCAGTATTTT. Its protein product is CAISGQGSTEQGQYF.

This clonotype was recorded at least ten times. The chain carries TRBV5-4 and TRBJ2-2, with 9 bases fitting TRBD2. The J segment lost 4 bases and the V segment lost 4 bases, leaving 5 bases of the junction unmatched. The CDR3 is 15 amino acids. In germline, CDR1 is SGHNT, CDR2 YYREEE (reference sequence). CDR3 residues: CASSKSGGSTGELFF. Here the CDR3 DNA reads TGTGCCAGCAGCAAAAGCGGGGGGTCCACCGGGGAGCTGTTTTTT. Filled out from reference TRBV5-4 and TRBJ2-2, the complete variable domain reads ETGVTQSPTHLIKTRGQQVTLRCSSQSGHNTVSWYQQALGQGPQFIFQYYREEENGRGNFPPRFSGLQFPNYSSELNVNALELDDSALYLCASSKSGGSTGELFFGEGSRLTVL.

This clonotype came up many times. V usage is TRBV9 and J usage is TRBJ2-1; D gene unclear. Germline V CDR1 and CDR2: SGDLS, YYNGEE. Deletions cut 4 bases from V and 6 bases from J, with 11 bases between. There are 13 residues in the CDR3. The CDR3 nucleotides are TGTGCCAGCAGCCCGTCAACTTCCAATGAGCAGTTCTTC. Encoded protein: CASSPSTSNEQFF.

The V and J genes are TRBV6-6 and TRBJ1-3, with 10 bases fitting TRBD1. The length of the CDR3 is 14 residues. Germline assignment: CDR1 MNHNY and CDR2 SVGAGI (reference sequence). The junction had 6 bases not matched to a gene; V was cut back by 6 bases and J by 7 bases. CDR3 in amino acids: CASSHDRGLNTIYF. The CDR3 DNA is TGTGCCAGCAGCCACGACAGGGGGCTGAACACCATATATTTT.

V usage is TRBV12-5 and J usage is TRBJ1-2; D is undetermined. Between the trimmed V and J ends, which lost 2 bases and 5 bases, there was a span of 15 bases. This CDR3 is built from 15 residues. The germline CDR1 and CDR2 sequences are LGHNT and FRNRAP. The CDR3 reads CASGLMTSRVYGYTF. In DNA, the CDR3 is TGTGCTAGTGGTTTGATGACATCCCGGGTATATGGCTACACCTTC.

This clonotype has more than one count but fewer than ten. The rearrangement uses TRBV29-1 and TRBJ2-7; the match to TRBD2 covers 10 bases. The CDR3 has 13 amino acids. Germline V gene data show CDR1 as SQVTM and CDR2 as ANQGSEA. The junction had 4 bases not matched to a gene; V was cut back by 6 bases and J by 2 bases. CDR3 bases: TGCAGCGTGATAAGCGGGGGGGCCTACGAGCAGTACTTC. Its translation is CSVISGGAYEQYF.

This clonotype has just a few counts. V usage is TRBV12-3 or TRBV12-4 and J usage is TRBJ2-2, with D possibly matching TRBD2 (5 bases). The CDR3 is made up of 15 amino acids. The V gene lost 4 bases and the J gene lost 0 bases, with 9 bases spanning the gap. CDR3: CASSSSGSNTGELFF. CDR3 DNA: TGTGCCAGCAGTTCGTCGGGGTCGAACACCGGGGAGCTGTTTTTT.

The rearrangement joins TRBV20-1 to TRBJ2-5, with D possibly being TRBD2 (5 bases). Germline CDR1 and CDR2: DFQATT and SNEGSKA (reference sequence). The ends were cut back, 3 bases at V and 6 bases at J, with 17 bases in the middle. The CDR3 is 14 amino acids. Here the CDR3 DNA reads TGCAGTGCTAGGCTCGCGGGTGGAACAAAGACCCAGTACTTC. This gives the protein CSARLAGGTKTQYF.

The rearrangement uses TRBV7-9 and TRBJ2-7; D may match TRBD1 or TRBD2 (5 bases each). V gave up 4 bases and J gave up 5 bases, with 15 bases separating them. The CDR3 consists of 14 residues. Germline V CDR1 and CDR2: SEHNR, FQNEAQ (reference sequence). Here the CDR3 reads CASSSATAAHEQYV. In DNA, the CDR3 is TGTGCCAGCAGCTCCGCGACAGCGGCCCACGAGCAGTACGTC.

This clonotype was counted between two and nine times. The V and J genes are TRBV20-1 and TRBJ2-1; maybe TRBD1 (5 bases). Germline values: CDR1 DFQATT, CDR2 SNEGSKA (reference sequence). Trimming pared 4 bases from V and 0 bases from J, leaving 10 bases between. The CDR3 contains 14 residues. In DNA form, the CDR3 reads TGCAGTGCTACAGGGAAGGACTCCTACAATGAGCAGTTCTTC. This translates into CSATGKDSYNEQFF.

The rearrangement links TRBV28 to TRBJ2-5; the match to TRBD1 covers 8 bases. Germline V gene data show CDR1 as MDHEN and CDR2 as SYDVKM. V dropped 5 bases and J dropped 4; count of bases not matched to a gene: 6. The CDR3 has 14 residues. CDR3 DNA: TGTGCCAGCAGTGCACCAGGGGGCGGAGAGACCCAGTACTTC. Encoded protein: CASSAPGGGETQYF.

There are a few counts of this clonotype. The chain joins TRBV20-1 to TRBJ2-5; D possibly uses TRBD1 or TRBD2 (5 bases each). The CDR3 consists of 14 residues. CDR1 is DFQATT, CDR2 SNEGSKA, per germline (reference sequence). V was cut by 4 bases and J by 2 bases, with 14 bases left in between. CDR3 residues: CSAIGTDVQETQYF. DNA for the CDR3: TGCAGTGCTATCGGGACGGACGTTCAAGAGACCCAGTACTTC.